This T cell receptor (beta chain) was captured by sequencing in a study of CXCR3-negative and CXCR3-positive naive CD8 T cells. Findings of the study overall: In CXCR3-positive naive cells, the TRB CDR3s were more hydrophobic than in CXCR3-negative naive cells.

Details on this clonotype: The antigen remains undetermined.

Libraries were UMI-labeled 5' RACE TRB cDNA. Following a re-call of the 5' RACE reads, TCRdb has one entry per CDR3 protein and lacks DNA. This table lists under 85,000 distinct CDR3 sequences. The CDR3 extends over 14 amino acids. CDR1 is MNHEY and CDR2 is SVGAGI in the germline V gene. This rearrangement joins TRBV6-5 to TRBJ1-3. Source material: naive CXCR3+ CD8+ T cells from blood. As for subset: CD45RO-CCR7+CD27+CD95- naive CD8+ T cells expressing CXCR3 (TNR3+). This receptor was taken from a human donor in good health. Some clones in this sample may be carry-over from other donors' samples. The CDR3 reads CASSYRRSGNTIYF.